The clone carrying this T cell receptor (beta chain) is a singleton in its sample. These data come from a study of CD8+ T cells in alopecia areata. Treatment given: oral pan-JAK inhibitor, 5-10 mg twice daily. RNA extraction was followed by reverse transcription into cDNA, which acted as the sequencing template. Produced via immunoSEQ multiplex PCR; TCRdb's table is partial and in-frame only. The sample lists more than 95,000 clones, 61% occurring once. This sample comprised CD4+ T cells sorted from blood, obtained at week 4, from a patient treated with tofacitinib. This clonotype was sampled from a human donor with alopecia areata.

The CDR3: CASSETTENTEAFF. The CDR3 nucleotides read TGCGCCAGCAGCGAGACCACAGAGAACACTGAAGCTTTCTTT. The chain is built from TRBV5-1 and TRBJ1-1, with D unclear. This CDR3 region has 14 residues. Trimming stripped 4 bases from V and 1 base from J, with 11 bases between. CDR1 SGHRS and CDR2 YFSETQ come from the germline V gene.